This T cell receptor (beta chain) was found in a study of blood T cells in healthy people across ages. At the level of the study: Per two T cells, about one barcoded beta molecule was captured through template switching. Notes on the study in general: Unsorted PBMC material precluded a definitive naive versus antigen-experienced comparison.

Healthy Caucasian individuals from Russia aged about 6 to 95 were enrolled as donors. Each donor's blood draw was 8.5 to 10 milliliters of peripheral blood. Germline-derived CDR1 and CDR2 are KGHDR and SFDVKD. The CDR3 is 14 amino acids. Primed by a sample-barcoded 5' primer and a J-beta primer mix, a second PCR proceeded for 7 to 11 cycles. TCRdb ran MiXCR on the 5' RACE reads and lists one entry per CDR3 protein. Of hundreds of thousands of distinct CDR3 sequences listed, 25% to 35% are singletons. With respect to this clonotype: Its antigen is still unknown. Its ends do not fully match the called genes, so a read error is possible.

Sequences were obtained from blood. The TCR originated in a woman aged 80 or over in good health. The V call is TRBV24-1, the J call TRBJ2-5, with 8 bases aligning to TRBD2. The CDR3 coding sequence is TGTGCCGCCAGTGATAAGCGGGGGCAAGAGACCCAGTACTTC. It translates to CAASDKRGQETQYF.